What follows describes a single T cell receptor beta chain. Individuals selected for sequencing had exhibited CD8+CD57+ cell expansion on flow cytometry. Trimming took off 3 bases at V and 3 bases at J, with 6 bases between the two ends. The CDR3 contains 12 residues. Profiling of TCR beta VDJ combinations and CDR3 sequences used genomic DNA as template. TCRdb reprocessed the reads with MiXCR, giving one entry per CDR3 protein. This sample has approximately 200,000 distinct CDR3 sequences, with almost 50% found just once. This entry comes from a study of CD8+CD57+ T cells in acquired aplastic anemia. Study-wide context: Sorted cells (CD4+ and CD8+) yielded DNA amounts that averaged approximately 3.2 ug.

The chain has TRBV12-3 or TRBV12-4 and TRBJ2-7; the D is unclear. Source material: sorted CD4+, CD8+, or CD8+CD57+ T cells (not recorded which) from PBMCs. The sequence was collected from a human donor with aplastic anemia. This CDR3 reads CASSLTIYEQYF. DNA for the CDR3: TGTGCCAGCAGTTTGACGATCTACGAGCAGTACTTC.